One and the same sample provided the 29 T cell receptor beta chains below, sequenced in a study of identical twins. MiXCR was run by TCRdb on the 5' RACE reads, yielding one entry per CDR3 protein. Of 1.5 million to 2 million distinct CDR3 sequences in the sample, roughly 35% are singletons; the top ten hold roughly 0.3%. The sample comprised cord blood. Receptors originate from a newborn girl in good health.

This clonotype has only a few counts. The chain employs TRBV12-3 or TRBV12-4 and TRBJ1-2, with D possibly matching TRBD1 (5 bases). V was trimmed by 3 bases and J by 8 bases, leaving 25 bases between them. CDR3 length equals 17 residues. CDR3 DNA sequence: TGTGCCAGCAGTTTCGGGGGGATCAACAGGAAATCGGGCGGCTACACCTTC. This translates into CASSFGGINRKSGGYTF.

The sample holds a few counts of this clonotype. The chain joins TRBV6-5 to TRBJ2-7; 8 bases map to TRBD2. The CDR3 sequence is 19 residues long. V was clipped by 7 bases and J by 0 bases; unmatched bases: 20. Looked up from germline, CDR1 is MNHEY and CDR2 is SVGAGI. In nucleotides, the CDR3 is TGTGCCAGCACTTTACTCTTTCCCGGGGGGGTATCGGACTCCTACGAGCAGTACTTC. It is translated as CASTLLFPGGVSDSYEQYF.

A few counts support this clonotype. V usage is TRBV6-2 or TRBV6-3 and J usage is TRBJ1-5; 8 bases agree with TRBD1. J was trimmed by 3 bases and V by 5 bases; bases with no gene match: 3. Germline CDR1 and CDR2: MNHEY and SVGEGT. This CDR3 region has 14 residues. CDR3 amino acids: CASSQTGDNQPQHF. The CDR3 DNA reads as TGTGCCAGCAGTCAGACAGGGGACAATCAGCCCCAGCATTTT.

The table lists this clonotype with a count of one. The V and J genes are TRBV29-1 and TRBJ2-7; D might be TRBD1 or TRBD2, each matching 5 bases. Germline lookup yields CDR1 SQVTM and CDR2 ANQGSEA. V dropped 1 base and J dropped 0 bases, with 22 bases sitting between them. CDR3 size: 18 residues. The CDR3 sequence: CSVEAVKPAGRFSYEQYF. For the CDR3, the DNA is TGCAGCGTTGAAGCCGTAAAGCCGGCAGGGAGATTCTCCTACGAGCAGTACTTC.

A remark on this clonotype: A much larger clonotype is one base distant, so this may be a read error. V usage is TRBV29-1 and J usage is TRBJ2-3, with D tentatively TRBD1 (7 bases). The CDR3 length is 15 residues. In germline, CDR1 is SQVTM, CDR2 ANQGSEA. This CDR3 reads CSDELVTGRGDTQYF. The CDR3 bases are TGCAGCGATGAATTGGTGACAGGGCGGGGAGATACGCAGTATTTT.

The CDR3 loop reads CASSTPPRTGNGYTF. The CDR3 DNA reads TGTGCCAGCAGTACCCCTCCCCGGACAGGGAATGGCTACACCTTC. This chain links TRBV6-6 with TRBJ1-2; 8 bases align to TRBD1. The CDR3 totals 15 residues. Germline lookup yields CDR1 MNHNY and CDR2 SVGAGI (reference sequence). Trimming removed 5 bases from V and 6 bases from J; junction bases left unmatched: 11.

This clonotype was found many times. This sequence joins TRBV28 and TRBJ2-3; D perhaps matches TRBD2 (5 bases). V was shortened by 4 bases and J by 9 bases, with 20 bases between the two germline ends. The CDR3 sequence is 15 residues long. Germline CDR1 is MDHEN and CDR2 is SYDVKM. The CDR3 region is CASSSEQNPDLTQYF. CDR3 DNA: TGTGCCAGCAGTTCGGAGCAGAACCCGGACTTAACGCAGTATTTT.

CDR3 sequence: CASSLSNRNYGYTF. Here the CDR3 DNA reads TGTGCCAGCAGTTTATCGAACAGAAACTATGGCTACACCTTC. The chain combines TRBV27 with TRBJ1-2; no definite D call. Germline values: CDR1 MNHEY, CDR2 SMNVEV (reference sequence). V shed 0 bases and J shed 2 bases, with 7 bases lying between them. The CDR3 spans 14 residues.

This clonotype was picked up one time. This rearrangement joins TRBV6-5 to TRBJ2-3; 14 bases align to TRBD2. The germline CDR1 and CDR2 sequences are MNHEY and SVGAGI. CDR3 size: 16 residues. J gave up 5 bases and V 7 bases, and 8 bases lay outside the gene matches. The CDR3 coding sequence is TGTGCCAGCAATAGGGGGGGGACTAGCGGGAGAGATACGCAGTATTTT. It codes for CASNRGGTSGRDTQYF.

V and J are TRBV6-6 and TRBJ2-1; TRBD1 is a possible D gene (5 bases). Trimming stripped 2 bases from V and 13 bases from J, with 9 bases between. Germline CDR1 MNHNY, CDR2 SVGAGI (reference sequence). CDR3 length: 11 residues. The CDR3 loop reads CASSYLGAQFF. CDR3 bases: TGTGCCAGCAGTTACCTAGGGGCCCAGTTCTTC.

This clonotype turned up a few times. The V gene is TRBV20-1, the J gene TRBJ2-1; D is possibly TRBD2 (5 bases). Deletions cut 6 bases from V and 4 bases from J, with 16 bases between. Germline V CDR1 and CDR2: DFQATT, SNEGSKA (reference sequence). The CDR3 contains 14 residues. The CDR3 bases are TGCAGTGCAACAGTCGGACTGCAGTACAATGAGCAGTTCTTC. Amino acids: CSATVGLQYNEQFF.

The J gene is TRBJ1-1, the V gene TRBV28; D uncertain. CDR3 length: 12 amino acids. The germline V gene has CDR1 MDHEN and CDR2 SYDVKM. Trimming took off 2 bases at V and 11 bases at J, with 12 bases between the two ends. CDR3 nucleotide sequence: TGTGCCAGCAGTTTAAGGATAGGGTGGGCTTTCTTT. As protein: CASSLRIGWAFF.

As regards this clonotype: Given a much more abundant clone one base away, this may be a read error. CDR3 amino acids: CAIRADNGYTF. The CDR3 DNA is TGTGCCATCCGCGCCGACAATGGCTACACCTTC. The chain couples TRBV10-3 to TRBJ1-2; D unresolved. This CDR3 region has 11 residues. Trimming cost V 8 bases and J 6 bases, with 10 bases left between them. Germline V gives CDR1 ENHRY, CDR2 SYGVKD.

This clonotype came up a few times. The DNA of the CDR3 is TGTGCCAGCAGCCAATCCAGGACCGCCTCCTATGGCTACACCTTC. Amino acids: CASSQSRTASYGYTF. The chain recombines TRBV4-2 with TRBJ1-2; no definite D call. CDR3 length: 15 amino acids. The germline CDR1 and CDR2 sequences are LGHNA and YNFKEQ. V was trimmed by 2 bases and J by 4 bases, leaving 14 bases between them.

V gene TRBV20-1 combines with J gene TRBJ2-7, with D unresolved. The CDR3 extends over 16 amino acids. V dropped 3 bases and J dropped 0 bases, with 18 bases sitting between them. Per the germline V gene, CDR1 is DFQATT and CDR2 is SNEGSKA (reference sequence). The CDR3 spells CSARPLSGMSSYEQYF. CDR3 sequence (DNA): TGCAGTGCTAGGCCGTTGAGTGGCATGAGCTCCTACGAGCAGTACTTC.

On this clonotype itself: The junction differs from germline at one of its ends, possibly a read error. The rearrangement joins TRBV12-5 to TRBJ1-2; D remains unclear. The CDR3 has 14 residues. Germline V lookup: CDR1 LGHNT, CDR2 FRNRAP. As DNA, the CDR3 is TGTGCTAGTGGTTTGGGGAACGGGAACTGTGGCTACACCTTC. Its translation: CASGLGNGNCGYTF.

The chain links TRBV20-1 to TRBJ1-5, with 8 bases fitting TRBD1. V was pared by 6 bases and J by 6 bases, with 7 bases of the junction left unmatched. Germline assignment: CDR1 DFQATT and CDR2 SNEGSKA (reference sequence). The CDR3 contains 13 residues. The CDR3: CSAATGVGQPQHF. Here the CDR3 DNA reads TGCAGTGCCGCGACAGGGGTTGGTCAGCCCCAGCATTTT.

This clonotype was counted once. This chain uses TRBV12-3 or TRBV12-4 with TRBJ1-5; 7 nucleotides agree with TRBD1. Unmatched junction bases numbered 13, after V lost 7 bases and J lost 7 bases. The CDR3 loop spans 15 amino acids. The CDR3: CASTPGDSRSQPQHF. CDR3 DNA sequence: TGTGCCAGCACCCCCGGGGACAGCCGTTCCCAGCCCCAGCATTTT.

This clonotype was recorded a few times. J is TRBJ2-3 and V is TRBV6-6; maybe TRBD2 (6 bases). The CDR3 consists of 15 residues. Germline CDR1 is MNHNY and CDR2 is SVGAGI (reference sequence). V gave up 7 bases and J gave up 0 bases, with 14 bases separating them. The CDR3 loop is CASIKAGHSTDTQYF. The CDR3 region has the DNA TGTGCCAGCATCAAAGCGGGCCACAGCACAGATACGCAGTATTTT.

J is TRBJ2-1 and V is TRBV7-7, with a tentative D call TRBD2 (6 bases). The better agreement between TRBJ2-7 and the DNA end casts doubt on the J call. Looked up from germline, CDR1 is SSHAT and CDR2 is FNYEAQ (reference sequence). CDR3 length: 14 amino acids. The chain's CDR3 is CASSLALRGTEQYF. DNA for the CDR3: TGTGCCAGCAGCTTAGCGCTGCGGGGTACTGAGCAGTACTTC.

The chain links TRBV25-1 to TRBJ1-5; D gene uncertain. V was cut by 3 bases and J by 2 bases, with 5 bases left in between. Germline V gene data show CDR1 as MGHDK and CDR2 as SYGVNS. The CDR3 sequence is 13 residues long. As DNA, the CDR3 is TGTGCCAGCAGTGACAGACGCAATCAGCCCCAGCATTTT. Its translation: CASSDRRNQPQHF.

The chain combines TRBV20-1 with TRBJ2-3; 8 bases fit TRBD2. Trimming took 6 bases from V and 3 from J; bases not matched to a gene: 8. Germline assignment: CDR1 DFQATT and CDR2 SNEGSKA (reference sequence). There are 14 residues in the CDR3. The CDR3 protein is CSATVGGGTDTQYF. For the CDR3, the DNA is TGCAGTGCGACTGTCGGGGGGGGGACAGATACGCAGTATTTT.

In its sample, this clonotype was seen a few times. J is TRBJ1-5 and V is TRBV20-1, with D perhaps TRBD1 (5 bases). This CDR3 comprises 13 residues. V gave up 5 bases and J gave up 1 base, with 9 bases separating them. CDR1 is DFQATT, CDR2 SNEGSKA, per germline (reference sequence). The CDR3 DNA sequence: TGCAGTGCTGCTTGGACAAGCAATCAGCCCCAGCATTTT. Translation: CSAAWTSNQPQHF.

The chain has TRBV28 and TRBJ1-5; D unresolved. The V gene lost 5 bases and the J gene lost 5 bases, with 10 bases spanning the gap. CDR3 length equals 13 residues. In germline, CDR1 is MDHEN, CDR2 SYDVKM. The CDR3 protein is CASSLTKYQPQHF. DNA of the CDR3: TGTGCCAGCAGTCTGACTAAATATCAGCCCCAGCATTTT.

There are many counts of this clonotype. The chain uses TRBV5-1 and TRBJ2-5, with TRBD1 as a possible D gene (6 bases). V was pared by 4 bases and J by 1 base, with 11 bases between. In germline, CDR1 is SGHRS, CDR2 YFSETQ. The CDR3 totals 14 residues. CDR3 residues: CASSLGQPQETQYF. The DNA for the CDR3 is TGCGCCAGCAGCCTAGGACAGCCCCAAGAGACCCAGTACTTC.

Many counts were recorded for this clonotype. This chain links TRBV10-3 with TRBJ2-1; 9 bases are shared with TRBD1. CDR1 and CDR2 (germline): ENHRY, SYGVKD. V trimming: 0 bases; J trimming: 7 bases; junction bases outside the gene matches: 4. The CDR3 has 15 residues. The DNA of the CDR3 is TGTGCCATCAGTGAGTCGACAGGGGGTAAAAATGAGCAGTTCTTC. It yields the protein CAISESTGGKNEQFF.

This clonotype has only a few counts. The chain couples TRBV3-1 to TRBJ2-1; 9 nucleotides align to TRBD2. Losses at the gene ends were 0 bases for V and 3 bases for J; bases not matched to a gene: 6. The CDR3 length is 17 residues. In germline, CDR1 is LGHDT, CDR2 YNNKEL (reference sequence). In DNA, the CDR3 is TGTGCCAGCAGCCAAGATTCTCCTAGCGGGGTCTACAATGAGCAGTTCTTC. Protein product: CASSQDSPSGVYNEQFF.

This clonotype has more than one count but fewer than ten. This rearrangement joins TRBV4-1 to TRBJ2-4; TRBD2 matches 8 bases. The DNA matches TRBJ2-7 better at its end, which makes the J call doubtful. The CDR3 covers 15 residues. The V gene's germline CDR1 is MGHRA and CDR2 YSYEKL. CDR3 protein: CASSQVKTSGYEQYF. CDR3 coding DNA: TGCGCCAGCAGCCAAGTCAAAACTAGCGGATACGAGCAGTACTTC.

The V and J genes are TRBV19 and TRBJ2-7, with D possibly matching TRBD2 (7 bases). Looked up from germline, CDR1 is LNHDA and CDR2 is SQIVND (reference sequence). This CDR3 comprises 16 residues. Trimming removed 5 bases at V and 1 base at J, with 18 bases between. As DNA, the CDR3 is TGTGCCAGTAGTCCCCCGGGGGGCTCTAAGTCCTACGAGCAGTACTTC. This translates into CASSPPGGSKSYEQYF.